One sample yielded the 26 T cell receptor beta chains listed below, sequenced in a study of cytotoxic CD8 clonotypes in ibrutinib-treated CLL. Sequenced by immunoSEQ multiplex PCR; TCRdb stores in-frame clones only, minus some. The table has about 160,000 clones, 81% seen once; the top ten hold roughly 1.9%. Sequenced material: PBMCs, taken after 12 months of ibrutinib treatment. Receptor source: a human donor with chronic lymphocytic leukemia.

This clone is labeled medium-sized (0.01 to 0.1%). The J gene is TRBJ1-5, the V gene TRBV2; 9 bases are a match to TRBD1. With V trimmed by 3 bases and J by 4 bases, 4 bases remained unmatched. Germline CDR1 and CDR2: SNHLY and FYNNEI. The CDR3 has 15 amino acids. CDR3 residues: CASSDSGTGNQPQHF. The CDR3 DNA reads TGTGCCAGCAGTGATTCCGGGACAGGGAATCAGCCCCAGCATTTT.

The CDR3: CATSRGTKGSTTDTQYF. CDR3 bases: TGTGCCACCAGCAGGGGGACGAAGGGGTCCACCACAGATACGCAGTATTTT. V is TRBV15 and J is TRBJ2-3; D may be TRBD1 or TRBD2 (5 bases each). The CDR3 contains 17 residues. Trimming left V 3 bases short and J 2 bases short, with 18 bases between. The germline CDR1 and CDR2 sequences are LNHNV and YYDKDF (reference sequence).

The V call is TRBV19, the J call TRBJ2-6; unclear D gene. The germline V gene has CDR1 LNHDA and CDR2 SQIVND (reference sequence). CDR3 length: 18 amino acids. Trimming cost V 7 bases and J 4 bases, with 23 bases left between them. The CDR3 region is CASKLAGQIDRGANVLTF. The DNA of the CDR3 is TGTGCCAGTAAACTTGCAGGTCAAATCGATAGGGGGGCCAACGTCCTGACTTTC.

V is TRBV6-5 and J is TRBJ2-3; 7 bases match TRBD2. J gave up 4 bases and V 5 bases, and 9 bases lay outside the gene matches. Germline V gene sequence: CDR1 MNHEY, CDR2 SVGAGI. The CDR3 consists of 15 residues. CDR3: CASSPSGLVADTQYF. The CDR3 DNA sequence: TGTGCCAGCAGTCCCAGCGGACTAGTTGCAGATACGCAGTATTTT.

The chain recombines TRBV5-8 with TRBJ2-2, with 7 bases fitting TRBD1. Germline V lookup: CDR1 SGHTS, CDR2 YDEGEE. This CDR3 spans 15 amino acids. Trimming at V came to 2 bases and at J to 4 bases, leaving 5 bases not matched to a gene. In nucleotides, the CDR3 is TGTGCCAGCAGCTTCAGGACAGGTTTCACCGGGGAGCTGTTTTTT. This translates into CASSFRTGFTGELFF. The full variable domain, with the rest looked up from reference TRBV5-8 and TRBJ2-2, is EAGVTQSPTHLIKTRGQQATLRCSPISGHTSVYWYQQALGLGLQFLLWYDEGEERNRGNFPPRFSGRQFPNYSSELNVNALELEDSALYLCASSFRTGFTGELFFGEGSRLTVL.

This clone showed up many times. The CDR3 here is CAWSVSGASNQPQHF. The CDR3 DNA reads TGTGCCTGGAGTGTTTCGGGGGCTAGCAATCAGCCCCAGCATTTT. The chain joins TRBV30 to TRBJ1-5; D might be TRBD1 (6 bases). V lost 0 bases, J lost 0 bases, and 9 bases lay in between. CDR3 size: 15 residues. Looked up from germline, CDR1 is GTSNPN and CDR2 is SVGIG (reference sequence).

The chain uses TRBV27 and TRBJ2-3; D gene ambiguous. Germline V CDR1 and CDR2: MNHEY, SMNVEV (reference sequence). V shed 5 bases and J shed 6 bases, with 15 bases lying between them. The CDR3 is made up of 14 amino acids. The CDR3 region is CASSTSLGRDTQYF. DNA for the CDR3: TGTGCCAGCAGTACGAGCCTAGGAAGGGATACGCAGTATTTT.

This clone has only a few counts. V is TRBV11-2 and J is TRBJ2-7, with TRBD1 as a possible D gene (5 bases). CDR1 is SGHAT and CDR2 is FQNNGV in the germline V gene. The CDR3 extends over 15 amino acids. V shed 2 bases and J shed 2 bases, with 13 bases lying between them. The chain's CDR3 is CASSLRGRAPYEQYF. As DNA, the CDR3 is TGTGCCAGCAGCTTAAGGGGCAGGGCCCCCTACGAGCAGTACTTC.

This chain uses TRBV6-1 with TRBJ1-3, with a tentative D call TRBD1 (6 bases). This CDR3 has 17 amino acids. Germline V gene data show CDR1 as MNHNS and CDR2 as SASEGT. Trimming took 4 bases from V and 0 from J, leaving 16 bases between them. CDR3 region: CASSATGHSYSGNTIYF. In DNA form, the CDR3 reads TGTGCCAGCAGTGCTACGGGACACTCCTACTCTGGAAACACCATATATTTT.

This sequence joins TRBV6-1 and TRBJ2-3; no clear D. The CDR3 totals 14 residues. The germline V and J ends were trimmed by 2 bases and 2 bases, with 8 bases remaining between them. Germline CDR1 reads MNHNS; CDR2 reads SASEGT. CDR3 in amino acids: CASSEQLHTDTQYF. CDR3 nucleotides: TGTGCCAGCAGTGAACAATTACACACAGATACGCAGTATTTT.

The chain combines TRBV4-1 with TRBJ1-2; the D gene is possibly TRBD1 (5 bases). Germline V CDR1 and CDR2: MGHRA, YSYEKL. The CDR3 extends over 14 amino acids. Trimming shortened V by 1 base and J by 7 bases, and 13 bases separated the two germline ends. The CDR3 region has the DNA TGCGCCAGCAGCCAAGGGGACCACGGGGGTGGCTACACCTTC. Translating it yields CASSQGDHGGGYTF.

The CDR3: CASSPVGTGPNTWGYTF. For the CDR3, the DNA is TGCGCCAGCAGCCCTGTGGGGACAGGGCCAAACACCTGGGGCTACACCTTC. The chain combines TRBV5-1 with TRBJ1-2, with 9 positions matching TRBD1. After removal of 4 bases from V and 8 bases from J, the junction contained 18 bases not matched to a gene. The CDR3 is 17 residues long. CDR1 and CDR2 (germline): SGHRS, YFSETQ.

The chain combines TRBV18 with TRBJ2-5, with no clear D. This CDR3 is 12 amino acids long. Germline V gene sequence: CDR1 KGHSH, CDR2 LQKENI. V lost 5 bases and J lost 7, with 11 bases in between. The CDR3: CASSAERATQYF. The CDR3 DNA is TGTGCCAGCTCAGCTGAACGGGCGACCCAGTACTTC.

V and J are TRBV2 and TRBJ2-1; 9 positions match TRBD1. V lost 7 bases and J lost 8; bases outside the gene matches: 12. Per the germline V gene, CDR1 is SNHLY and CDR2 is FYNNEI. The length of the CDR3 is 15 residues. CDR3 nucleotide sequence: TGTGCCAGCATCCCTCTGACAGGGGGAGGCGATGAGCAGTTCTTC. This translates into CASIPLTGGGDEQFF.

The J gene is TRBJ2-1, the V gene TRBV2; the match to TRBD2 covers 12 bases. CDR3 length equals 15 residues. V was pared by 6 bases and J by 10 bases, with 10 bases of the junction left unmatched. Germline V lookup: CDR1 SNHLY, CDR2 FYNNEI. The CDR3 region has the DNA TGTGCCAGCAGGCTAGCGGGGGGGCCGGTCAGGGAGCAGTTCTTC. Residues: CASRLAGGPVREQFF.

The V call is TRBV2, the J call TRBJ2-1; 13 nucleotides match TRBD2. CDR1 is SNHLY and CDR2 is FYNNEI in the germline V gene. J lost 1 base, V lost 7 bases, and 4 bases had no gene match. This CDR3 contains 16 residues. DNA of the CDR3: TGTGCCAGCACCAGGACTAGCGGGAGATCCTACAATGAGCAGTTCTTC. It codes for CASTRTSGRSYNEQFF.

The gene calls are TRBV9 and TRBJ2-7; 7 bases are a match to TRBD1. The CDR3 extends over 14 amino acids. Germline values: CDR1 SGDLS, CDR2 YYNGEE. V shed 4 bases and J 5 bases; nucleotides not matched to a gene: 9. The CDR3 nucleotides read TGTGCCAGCAGCCCCCGACAGGGTACCAACGAGCAGTACTTC. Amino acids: CASSPRQGTNEQYF.

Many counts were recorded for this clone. As DNA, the CDR3 is TGTGCCAGCAGTTTCCAGACCTCCAGGGGGCGCTCCTATGGCTACACCTTC. Encoded protein: CASSFQTSRGRSYGYTF. This chain links TRBV28 with TRBJ1-2; 8 bases align to TRBD1. Germline CDR1 is MDHEN and CDR2 is SYDVKM. Trimming removed 3 bases from V and 4 bases from J; junction bases left unmatched: 13. The CDR3 loop spans 17 amino acids.

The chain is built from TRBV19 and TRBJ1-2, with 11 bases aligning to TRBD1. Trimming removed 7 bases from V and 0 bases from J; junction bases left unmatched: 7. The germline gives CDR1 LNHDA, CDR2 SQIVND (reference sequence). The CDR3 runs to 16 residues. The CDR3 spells CASTGDRGTSNYGYTF. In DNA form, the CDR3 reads TGTGCCAGTACAGGGGACAGGGGGACATCTAACTATGGCTACACCTTC.

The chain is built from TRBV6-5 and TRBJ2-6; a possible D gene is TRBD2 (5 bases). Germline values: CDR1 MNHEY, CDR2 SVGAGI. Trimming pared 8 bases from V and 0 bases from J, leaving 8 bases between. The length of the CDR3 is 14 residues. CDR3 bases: TGTGCCAGCCGGGGTCGCTCTGGGGCCAACGTCCTGACTTTC. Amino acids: CASRGRSGANVLTF.

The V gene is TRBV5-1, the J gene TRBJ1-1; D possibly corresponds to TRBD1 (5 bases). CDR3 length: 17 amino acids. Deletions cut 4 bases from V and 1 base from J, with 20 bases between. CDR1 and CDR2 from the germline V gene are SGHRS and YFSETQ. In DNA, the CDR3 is TGCGCCAGCAGCGTGGGGGACGTGGGGCAGGGGAACACTGAAGCTTTCTTT. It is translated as CASSVGDVGQGNTEAFF.

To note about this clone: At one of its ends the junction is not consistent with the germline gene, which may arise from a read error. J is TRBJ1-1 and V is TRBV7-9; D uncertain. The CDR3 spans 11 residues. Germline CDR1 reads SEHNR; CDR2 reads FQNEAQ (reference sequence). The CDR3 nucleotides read TGTGCCAGCAGCCTAGCGAGTGAAGCTTTCTTT. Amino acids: CASSLASEAFF.

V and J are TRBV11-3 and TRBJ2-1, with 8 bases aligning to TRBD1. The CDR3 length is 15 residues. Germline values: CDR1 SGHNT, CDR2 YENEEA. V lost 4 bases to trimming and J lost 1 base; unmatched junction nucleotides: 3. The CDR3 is CASSSDRGSYNEQFF. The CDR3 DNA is TGTGCCAGCAGCTCTGACAGGGGATCCTACAATGAGCAGTTCTTC.

CDR3 amino acids: CASSAGDRNEQFF. For the CDR3, the DNA is TGTGCCAGCTCAGCGGGAGATCGCAATGAGCAGTTCTTC. The V and J genes are TRBV18 and TRBJ2-1; TRBD2 aligns across 7 bases. V shed 5 bases, J shed 6 bases, and the junction held 4 bases outside the gene matches. Germline CDR1 is KGHSH and CDR2 is LQKENI. The CDR3 is 13 amino acids.

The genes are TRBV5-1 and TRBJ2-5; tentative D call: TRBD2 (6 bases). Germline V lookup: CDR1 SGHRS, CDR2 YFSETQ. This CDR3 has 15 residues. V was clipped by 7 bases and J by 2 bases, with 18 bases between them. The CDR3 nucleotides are TGCGCCAGCGTTCGTAGGCCGGGGAGGCAAGAGACCCAGTACTTC. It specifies CASVRRPGRQETQYF.

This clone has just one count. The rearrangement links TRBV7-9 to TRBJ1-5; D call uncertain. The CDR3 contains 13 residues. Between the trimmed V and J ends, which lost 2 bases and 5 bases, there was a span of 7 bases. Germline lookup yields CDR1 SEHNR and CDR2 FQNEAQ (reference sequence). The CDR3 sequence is CASSLRMDQPQHF. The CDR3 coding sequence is TGTGCCAGCAGCTTAAGAATGGATCAGCCCCAGCATTTT.